The clone carrying this T cell receptor beta chain was counted between two and nine times. Germline loops: CDR1 MNHNS, CDR2 SASEGT. The CDR3 is 12 amino acids. V was cut by 7 bases and J by 8 bases, with 12 bases left in between. This sample stems from a study of T cells in Graves' hyperthyroidism and ophthalmopathy. Regions amplified from RNA transcripts were the TCR beta CDR3 regions. When the TCR CDR3 underwent first-round RT-PCR, the HTBI primer set was used. TCRdb called the multiplex PCR reads again in MiXCR, with one record for every CDR3 protein. The data show some 550,000 distinct CDR3 sequences, with more than 15% seen just once and 3% to 4% held by the top ten. Each ophthalmopathy patient scored at least 3 on the Clinical Activity Score and at least 4 on NOSPECS grade, with duration under 3 months. Every diagnosis used clinical symptoms, serum thyroxine and TRAb, thyroid ultrasound and orbital computed tomography.

This chain links TRBV6-1 with TRBJ2-4, with D tentatively TRBD2 (5 bases). The origin of this receptor is a woman between 40 and 50 years old with Graves' ophthalmopathy. The sample taken for sequencing was blood. The CDR3 spells CASTAMRDIQYF. The CDR3, as DNA: TGTGCCAGCACCGCTATGAGGGACATTCAGTACTTC.